This T cell receptor beta chain emerged from a study of blood T cell repertoires in COVID-19. Germline values: CDR1 LNHDA, CDR2 SQIVND (reference sequence). V lost 3 bases and J 4 bases, leaving 15 bases between the germline ends. The length of the CDR3 is 16 residues. The protocol was immunoSEQ multiplex PCR, while the TCRdb copy is restricted to in-frame clones and leaves out a portion. This table holds over 85,000 clones, about 85% found once. This chain joins TRBV19 and TRBJ2-2, with TRBD1 as a possible D gene (6 bases). Sequences were obtained from peripheral blood. The TCR comes from a male donor with acute or convalescent COVID-19. The DNA of the CDR3 is TGTGCCAGTAGTATGGGGGCCAAACTGGGCACCGGGGAGCTGTTTTTT. Protein sequence: CASSMGAKLGTGELFF.